These T cell receptor beta chains were read from a single sample in a study of CXCR3-negative and CXCR3-positive naive CD8 T cells. TCRdb re-called the 5' RACE reads; one entry per CDR3 protein, DNA not given. The specimen's table records 70,000 to 95,000 distinct CDR3 sequences. The specimen sequenced was naive CXCR3- CD8+ T cells from blood. The source of these receptors is a human donor in good health. Some clones in this sample may be carry-over from other donors' samples. Each CDR3 is given with its conserved first and last residue. Size is stated for part of the rows, as once, few or many counts, or as a class when the clone is expanded.

j_call: TRBJ1-6; v_call: TRBV7-9; cdr3_length: 12; clone_size: NA; cdr3_aa: CASSSQDLPLHF
j_call: TRBJ2-4; v_call: TRBV28; cdr3_length: 16; clone_size: NA; cdr3_aa: CASRPRGDRGRNIQYF
j_call: TRBJ2-7; v_call: TRBV3-1; cdr3_length: 16; clone_size: NA; cdr3_aa: CASSHLASGGYYEQYF
j_call: TRBJ2-7; v_call: TRBV9; cdr3_length: 16; clone_size: NA; cdr3_aa: CASSEDPGQGSHEQYF
j_call: TRBJ2-1; v_call: TRBV12-3/TRBV12-4; cdr3_length: 13; clone_size: NA; cdr3_aa: CASSLLVYNEQFF
j_call: TRBJ2-1; v_call: TRBV29-1; cdr3_length: 15; clone_size: NA; cdr3_aa: CSVESGPNTYNEQFF
j_call: TRBJ2-1; v_call: TRBV20-1; cdr3_length: 15; clone_size: NA; cdr3_aa: CSAILPEATYNEQFF
j_call: TRBJ2-4; v_call: TRBV6-1; cdr3_length: 16; clone_size: NA; cdr3_aa: CASRQRDRGGQNIQYF
j_call: TRBJ2-5; v_call: TRBV20-1; cdr3_length: 14; clone_size: NA; cdr3_aa: CSARSIWEEETQYF
j_call: TRBJ1-1; v_call: TRBV11-3; cdr3_length: 14; clone_size: NA; cdr3_aa: CASSTMTGPPEAFF
j_call: TRBJ2-7; v_call: TRBV12-5; cdr3_length: 14; clone_size: NA; cdr3_aa: CASGLGPFSYEHYF
j_call: TRBJ2-5; v_call: TRBV3-1; cdr3_length: 14; clone_size: medium-sized; cdr3_aa: CASSHERGLEAQYF
j_call: TRBJ2-2; v_call: TRBV15; cdr3_length: 12; clone_size: NA; cdr3_aa: CATTTGTGELFF
j_call: TRBJ1-2; v_call: TRBV7-9; cdr3_length: 13; clone_size: NA; cdr3_aa: CASSLAGGNGYTF
j_call: TRBJ1-1; v_call: TRBV20-1; cdr3_length: 14; clone_size: NA; cdr3_aa: CSARATDKVTEAFF
j_call: TRBJ2-7; v_call: TRBV11-2; cdr3_length: 12; clone_size: NA; cdr3_aa: CASSLLSDEQYF
j_call: TRBJ2-2; v_call: TRBV7-6; cdr3_length: 15; clone_size: NA; cdr3_aa: CASSASGGATGELFF
j_call: TRBJ1-2; v_call: TRBV5-4; cdr3_length: 15; clone_size: NA; cdr3_aa: CASSLEQPVVDGYTF
j_call: TRBJ2-7; v_call: TRBV28; cdr3_length: 13; clone_size: NA; cdr3_aa: CASRSLDGYEQYF
j_call: TRBJ2-1; v_call: TRBV27; cdr3_length: 16; clone_size: NA; cdr3_aa: CASSLEAGGTYNEQFF
j_call: TRBJ2-7; v_call: TRBV20-1; cdr3_length: 16; clone_size: NA; cdr3_aa: CSARDQILTGGYEQYF
j_call: TRBJ2-7; v_call: TRBV7-3; cdr3_length: 14; clone_size: NA; cdr3_aa: CASSLLAGPYEKYF
j_call: TRBJ2-3; v_call: TRBV6-6; cdr3_length: 17; clone_size: NA; cdr3_aa: CASSYDQARQITDTQYF
j_call: TRBJ2-5; v_call: TRBV28; cdr3_length: 17; clone_size: NA; cdr3_aa: CASSFYKAGGIQETQYF
j_call: TRBJ2-1; v_call: TRBV9; cdr3_length: 13; clone_size: NA; cdr3_aa: CASSVAGYNEQFF
j_call: TRBJ2-1; v_call: TRBV2; cdr3_length: 15; clone_size: NA; cdr3_aa: CASSSGGAFYNEQFF
j_call: TRBJ1-1; v_call: TRBV28; cdr3_length: 14; clone_size: NA; cdr3_aa: CASSLDREDTEAFF
j_call: TRBJ2-3; v_call: TRBV6-2/TRBV6-3; cdr3_length: 17; clone_size: NA; cdr3_aa: CASTPGVWNPSTDTQYF
j_call: TRBJ2-7; v_call: TRBV5-1; cdr3_length: 12; clone_size: NA; cdr3_aa: CASSLSLSEQYF
j_call: TRBJ2-7; v_call: TRBV11-2; cdr3_length: 15; clone_size: NA; cdr3_aa: CASSSNRQSSYEQYF
j_call: TRBJ2-7; v_call: TRBV29-1; cdr3_length: 14; clone_size: NA; cdr3_aa: CSVEGWGKYGEQYF
j_call: TRBJ2-7; v_call: TRBV12-3/TRBV12-4; cdr3_length: 12; clone_size: NA; cdr3_aa: CASSSDSYEQYF
j_call: TRBJ2-1; v_call: TRBV12-3/TRBV12-4; cdr3_length: 17; clone_size: NA; cdr3_aa: CASTTLLRKRGYNEQFF
j_call: TRBJ1-5; v_call: TRBV5-6; cdr3_length: 17; clone_size: NA; cdr3_aa: CASSLAGGGWGNQPQHF
j_call: TRBJ2-5; v_call: TRBV29-1; cdr3_length: 13; clone_size: NA; cdr3_aa: CSVRTAMGETQYF
j_call: TRBJ1-1; v_call: TRBV27; cdr3_length: 15; clone_size: NA; cdr3_aa: CASSLDLGGNTEAFF
j_call: TRBJ2-1; v_call: TRBV7-3; cdr3_length: 16; clone_size: NA; cdr3_aa: CASSRTQSRGYNEQFF